The 22 T cell receptor beta chains given below trace back to one sample, sequenced in a study of T-cell reconstitution after alpha-beta-depleted transplantation in children. Library preparation (for TCRbeta) was performed with unique molecular identifiers. TCRdb fed the PCR reads into MiXCR, producing one record per CDR3 protein. The sample has approximately 430,000 distinct CDR3 sequences, about 16% seen once. Here the sequenced sample was PBMCs, mostly from graft donor cells, taken 360 days after TCRalphabeta/CD19-depleted stem cell transplant. The origin of the receptors is a boy younger than two who had a stem cell transplant for Wiskott-Aldrich syndrome, so the T cells may come from the graft donor.

This clonotype was counted a few times. V gene TRBV3-1 combines with J gene TRBJ1-2; a weak D match, TRBD1 (6 bases). The CDR3 is 15 amino acids. Germline loops: CDR1 LGHDT, CDR2 YNNKEL (reference sequence). The germline V and J ends were trimmed by 4 bases and 4 bases, with 16 bases remaining between them. The CDR3 loop is CASSPSSGRGYGYTF. The CDR3 DNA is TGTGCCAGCAGCCCGTCGTCGGGCAGGGGCTATGGCTACACCTTC.

This clonotype showed up just a few times. This chain uses TRBV5-1 with TRBJ2-3, with a possible D match to TRBD2 (6 bases). The V end was cut by 6 bases, the J end by 0 bases, with 8 bases between. Germline V gene lookup returns CDR1 SGHRS and CDR2 YFSETQ. This CDR3 has 13 amino acids. The CDR3 DNA follows: TGCGCCAGCACGGGGGATAGCACAGATACGCAGTATTTT. It translates to CASTGDSTDTQYF.

The rearrangement links TRBV5-1 to TRBJ2-7, with TRBD1 matching over 8 bases. Trimming at V came to 1 base and at J to 2 bases, leaving 5 bases not matched to a gene. This CDR3 has 15 amino acids. Germline CDR1 is SGHRS and CDR2 is YFSETQ. In DNA form, the CDR3 reads TGCGCCAGCAGCTTGTCAGGGGGCGCGACCTACGAGCAGTACTTC. Translation gives CASSLSGGATYEQYF.

This clonotype was detected only a few times. The CDR3 region has the DNA TGTGCCAGCAGTTTTTCTCAGGGTTGGTCGTATTTT. It translates to CASSFSQGWSYF. The J gene is TRBJ2-3, the V gene TRBV12-3 or TRBV12-4; tentative D call: TRBD1 (5 bases). The CDR3 has 12 amino acids. Trimming left V 3 bases short and J 14 bases short, with 15 bases between.

The chain carries TRBV12-3 or TRBV12-4 and TRBJ2-7, with 9 positions matching TRBD1. J lost 2 bases, V lost 1 base, and 6 bases had no gene match. The CDR3 sequence is 16 residues long. CDR3 sequence (DNA): TGTGCCAGCAGTTTAGGCCGGGACAGGGCCACCTACGAGCAGTACTTC. It is translated as CASSLGRDRATYEQYF.

The V and J genes are TRBV15 and TRBJ2-7, with 8 positions matching TRBD1. This CDR3 comprises 15 residues. Trimming took 1 base from V and 2 from J; bases not matched to a gene: 4. Per the germline V gene, CDR1 is LNHNV and CDR2 is YYDKDF (reference sequence). The CDR3: CATSRARTGTYEQYF. CDR3 sequence (DNA): TGTGCCACCAGCAGAGCTCGGACAGGGACCTACGAGCAGTACTTC.

The sample holds a few counts of this clonotype. The V and J genes are TRBV29-1 and TRBJ2-5; D is perhaps TRBD2 (7 bases). This CDR3 spans 14 amino acids. Germline CDR1 SQVTM, CDR2 ANQGSEA. The V gene lost 5 bases and the J gene lost 5 bases, with 18 bases spanning the gap. CDR3 sequence reads: CSVPARGLTETQYF. Here the CDR3 DNA reads TGCAGCGTTCCCGCGCGGGGGCTTACGGAGACCCAGTACTTC.

This chain joins TRBV6-6 and TRBJ2-7; tentative D call: TRBD1 (5 bases). V was shortened by 0 bases and J by 7 bases, with 10 bases between the two germline ends. Germline-derived CDR1 and CDR2 are MNHNY and SVGAGI (reference sequence). The CDR3 runs 13 residues. CDR3 DNA: TGTGCCAGCAGTTACTCGGACATGGGTGAGCAGTACTTC. Residues: CASSYSDMGEQYF.

This sequence joins TRBV24-1 and TRBJ2-2; 7 nucleotides agree with TRBD2. V shed 1 base and J 5 bases; nucleotides not matched to a gene: 6. Germline-derived CDR1 and CDR2 are KGHDR and SFDVKD. The CDR3 has 16 amino acids. The CDR3 region is CATSDLGPRGTGELFF. Written as DNA, the CDR3 is TGTGCCACCAGTGATTTAGGCCCGCGGGGGACCGGGGAGCTGTTTTTT.

This clonotype has ten or more counts. This chain uses TRBV28 with TRBJ2-4; 7 bases align to TRBD1. J was trimmed by 4 bases and V by 8 bases; bases with no gene match: 8. CDR3 length equals 14 residues. Germline CDR1 and CDR2: MDHEN and SYDVKM. The CDR3 region is CASRTGVPKNIQYF. CDR3 nucleotides: TGTGCCAGCCGAACAGGGGTGCCAAAAAACATTCAGTACTTC. The full variable domain, completed using reference TRBV28 and TRBJ2-4, is DVKVTQSSRYLVKRTGEKVFLECVQDMDHENMFWYRQDPGLGLRLIYFSYDVKMKEKGDIPEGYSVSREKKERFSLILESASTNQTSMYLCASRTGVPKNIQYFGAGTRLSVL.

This chain connects TRBV5-1 to TRBJ2-1, with D maybe TRBD2 (5 bases). Trimming removed 4 bases from V and 5 bases from J, with 13 bases in between. CDR1 and CDR2 (germline): SGHRS, YFSETQ. The CDR3 contains 14 residues. The CDR3 protein is CASSPGTSDNEQFF. CDR3 nucleotides: TGCGCCAGCAGCCCGGGAACCTCAGACAATGAGCAGTTCTTC. Full variable domain (rest looked up from reference TRBV5-1 and TRBJ2-1): KAGVTQTPRYLIKTRGQQVTLSCSPISGHRSVSWYQQTPGQGLQFLFEYFSETQRNKGNFPGRFSGRQFSNSRSEMNVSTLELGDSALYLCASSPGTSDNEQFFGPGTRLTVL.

This clonotype occurred a few times. The rearrangement uses TRBV5-1 and TRBJ2-1; either TRBD1 or TRBD2 may supply D (5 bases each). V dropped 4 bases and J dropped 6 bases, with 11 bases sitting between them. The CDR3 covers 13 residues. CDR1 is SGHRS and CDR2 is YFSETQ in the germline V gene. This CDR3 reads CASSTGTTNEQFF. The CDR3 nucleotides are TGCGCCAGCAGCACTGGGACGACCAATGAGCAGTTCTTC.

This clonotype was counted a few times. This rearrangement joins TRBV14 to TRBJ2-3; D unresolved. From germline, CDR1 is SGHDN and CDR2 FVKESK. The V end lost 3 bases, the J end lost 5 bases, and 9 bases lay between the germline ends. The CDR3 loop spans 13 amino acids. This CDR3 is CASSQRWKDTQYF. CDR3 bases: TGTGCCAGCAGCCAGCGGTGGAAAGATACGCAGTATTTT.

CDR3: CASRHRDRAPNYGYTF. As DNA, the CDR3 is TGTGCCAGCAGACACCGGGACAGAGCCCCTAACTATGGCTACACCTTC. The chain uses TRBV12-3 or TRBV12-4 and TRBJ1-2, with 7 positions matching TRBD1. V lost 6 bases and J lost 0; bases outside the gene matches: 10. The CDR3 extends over 16 amino acids.

This clonotype was seen a few times. The chain recombines TRBV3-1 with TRBJ1-4, with D unresolved. V gave up 4 bases and J gave up 4 bases, with 10 bases separating them. The V gene's germline CDR1 is LGHDT and CDR2 YNNKEL (reference sequence). The length of the CDR3 is 14 residues. CDR3 in DNA: TGTGCCAGCAGCCCCCCCGGGTTTAATGAAAAACTGTTTTTT. Its protein product is CASSPPGFNEKLFF.

In this sample, this clonotype turned up many times. V and J are TRBV5-1 and TRBJ2-1; a weak D match, TRBD1 (6 bases). V was pared by 3 bases and J by 1 base, with 11 bases between. There are 15 residues in the CDR3. Germline V gene sequence: CDR1 SGHRS, CDR2 YFSETQ. This CDR3 reads CASSYRAGSYNEQFF. CDR3 bases: TGCGCCAGCAGCTACAGGGCTGGTTCCTACAATGAGCAGTTCTTC.

This clonotype has more than one count but fewer than ten. This chain joins TRBV28 and TRBJ2-3; a possible D gene is TRBD1 (6 bases). V lost 5 bases, J lost 3 bases, and 9 bases lay in between. The CDR3 sequence is 13 residues long. The germline CDR1 and CDR2 sequences are MDHEN and SYDVKM. The CDR3 is CASSRQATDTQYF. The CDR3 DNA follows: TGTGCCAGCAGTCGACAGGCTACAGATACGCAGTATTTT. The full variable domain, in which reference TRBV28 and TRBJ2-3 provide the parts outside the CDR3, is DVKVTQSSRYLVKRTGEKVFLECVQDMDHENMFWYRQDPGLGLRLIYFSYDVKMKEKGDIPEGYSVSREKKERFSLILESASTNQTSMYLCASSRQATDTQYFGPGTRLTVL.

This clonotype was counted between two and nine times. This chain links TRBV12-3 or TRBV12-4 with TRBJ2-1, with D maybe TRBD2 (7 bases). Trimming took off 6 bases at V and 4 bases at J, with 19 bases between the two ends. This CDR3 contains 16 residues. The CDR3: CASREFWEGDYNEQFF. The CDR3 DNA reads as TGTGCCAGCAGGGAGTTTTGGGAGGGGGATTACAATGAGCAGTTCTTC.

The chain links TRBV5-4 to TRBJ1-1; D is unclear. The CDR3 has 16 residues. Germline CDR1 and CDR2: SGHNT and YYREEE (reference sequence). V was trimmed by 0 bases and J by 1 base, leaving 13 bases between them. CDR3 in DNA: TGTGCCAGCAGCTTGGGGTCTTTGGGATCGAACACTGAAGCTTTCTTT. Translating it yields CASSLGSLGSNTEAFF.

J is TRBJ2-3 and V is TRBV5-1, with TRBD2 as a possible D gene (5 bases). V was pared by 0 bases and J by 2 bases, with 10 bases between. CDR3 length equals 15 residues. Germline V gene data show CDR1 as SGHRS and CDR2 as YFSETQ. Here the CDR3 reads CASSLGERFTDTQYF. In DNA form, the CDR3 reads TGCGCCAGCAGCTTGGGAGAGCGGTTCACAGATACGCAGTATTTT.

The J gene is TRBJ2-4, the V gene TRBV6-1; 8 nucleotides agree with TRBD1. CDR1 is MNHNS and CDR2 is SASEGT in the germline V gene. Losses at the gene ends were 8 bases for V and 4 bases for J; bases not matched to a gene: 4. The length of the CDR3 is 13 residues. The CDR3 sequence is CASGTGRKNIQYF. The DNA of the CDR3 is TGTGCCAGCGGGACAGGACGGAAAAACATTCAGTACTTC.

This chain joins TRBV28 and TRBJ1-2; D might be TRBD1 (5 bases). Germline V gene sequence: CDR1 MDHEN, CDR2 SYDVKM. The CDR3 extends over 19 amino acids. The V end lost 2 bases, the J end lost 0 bases, and 22 bases lay between the germline ends. CDR3 DNA sequence: TGTGCCAGCAGTTTACCCCCGGGGCCTTTACACCTTTCTAACTATGGCTACACCTTC. Translating it yields CASSLPPGPLHLSNYGYTF.